The T cell receptor (beta chain) under discussion was sequenced for a study of cytomegalovirus exposure and HLA in healthy donors. Across the whole study: Early release data held 75 million to 90 million unique TCRs from HLA-typed donors.

The CDR3 runs 15 residues. The ends were cut back, 4 bases at V and 4 bases at J, with 14 bases in the middle. Germline CDR1 is KGHSH and CDR2 is LQKENI. Healthy bone marrow donors formed the donor group. Study-wide results and limits: Later findings reportedly placed an Asian-associated ancestry cluster below the approximately 670-donor mean for N-insertions.

Worth noting for this clone: The antigen is unknown.

The PCR ran on 60 Vbeta and 13 Jbeta primers. Using immunoSEQ multiplex PCR, the repertoire was profiled, and TCRdb retains in-frame clones only, with some absent. The sample consists of some 170,000 clones, roughly 80% of them appearing once. The genes are TRBV18 and TRBJ1-5; TRBD1 might be the D (6 bases). Sequenced input: PBMCs. The clonotype was recovered from a woman aged 50 to 65 in good health and CMV-seronegative. In DNA form, the CDR3 reads TGTGCCAGCTCACTAGAACAGGGTGCAAATCAGCCCCAGCATTTT. Its translation: CASSLEQGANQPQHF.